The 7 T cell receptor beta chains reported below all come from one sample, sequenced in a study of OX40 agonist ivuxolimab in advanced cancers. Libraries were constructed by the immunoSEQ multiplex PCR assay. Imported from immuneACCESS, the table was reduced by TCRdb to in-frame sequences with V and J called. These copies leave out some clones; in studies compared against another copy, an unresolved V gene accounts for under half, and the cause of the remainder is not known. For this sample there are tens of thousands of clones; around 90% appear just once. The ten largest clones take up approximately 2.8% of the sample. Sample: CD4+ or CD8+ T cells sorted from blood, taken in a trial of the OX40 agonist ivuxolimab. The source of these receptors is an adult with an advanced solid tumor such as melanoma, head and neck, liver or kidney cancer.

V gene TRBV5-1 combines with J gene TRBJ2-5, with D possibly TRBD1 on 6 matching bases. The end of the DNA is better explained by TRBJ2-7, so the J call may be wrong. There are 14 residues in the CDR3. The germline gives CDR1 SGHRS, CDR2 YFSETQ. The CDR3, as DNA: TGCGCCAGCAGCCCCACAGGGTCAGCCTACGAGCAGTACTTC. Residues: CASSPTGSAYEQYF.

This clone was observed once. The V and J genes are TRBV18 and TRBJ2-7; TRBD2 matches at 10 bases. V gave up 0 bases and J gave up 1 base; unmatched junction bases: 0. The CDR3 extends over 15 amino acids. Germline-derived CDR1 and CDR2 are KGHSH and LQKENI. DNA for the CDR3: TGTGCCAGCTCACCACCTAGCGGGGGGTCCTACGAGCAGTACTTC. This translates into CASSPPSGGSYEQYF.

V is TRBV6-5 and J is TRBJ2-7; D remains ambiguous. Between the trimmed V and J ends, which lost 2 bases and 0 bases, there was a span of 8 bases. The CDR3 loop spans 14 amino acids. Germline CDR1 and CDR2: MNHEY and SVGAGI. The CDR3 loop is CASSYEDGSYEQYF. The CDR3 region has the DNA TGTGCCAGCAGTTACGAGGACGGCTCCTACGAGCAGTACTTC.

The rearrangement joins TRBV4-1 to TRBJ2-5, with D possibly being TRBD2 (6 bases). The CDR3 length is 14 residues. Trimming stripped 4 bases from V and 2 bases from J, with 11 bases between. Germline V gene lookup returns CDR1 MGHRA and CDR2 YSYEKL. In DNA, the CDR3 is TGCGCCAGCAGCCGGGGTGGGGGGCAAGAGACCCAGTACTTC. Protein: CASSRGGGQETQYF.

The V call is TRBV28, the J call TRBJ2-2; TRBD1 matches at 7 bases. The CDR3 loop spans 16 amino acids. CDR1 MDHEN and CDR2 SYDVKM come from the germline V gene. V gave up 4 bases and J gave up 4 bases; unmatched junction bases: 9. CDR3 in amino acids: CASSSRQGFGTGELFF. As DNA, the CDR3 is TGTGCCAGCAGTTCCCGACAGGGTTTTGGCACCGGGGAGCTGTTTTTT.

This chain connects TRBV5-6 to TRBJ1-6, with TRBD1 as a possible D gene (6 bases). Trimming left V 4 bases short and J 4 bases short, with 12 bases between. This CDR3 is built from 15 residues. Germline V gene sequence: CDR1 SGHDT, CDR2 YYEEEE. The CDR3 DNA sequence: TGTGCCAGCAGCGTACAGGGTGGGTATAATTCACCCCTCCACTTT. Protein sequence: CASSVQGGYNSPLHF.

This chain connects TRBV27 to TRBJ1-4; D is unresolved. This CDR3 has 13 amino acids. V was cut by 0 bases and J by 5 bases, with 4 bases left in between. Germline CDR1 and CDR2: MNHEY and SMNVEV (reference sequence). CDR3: CASSLSRNEKLFF. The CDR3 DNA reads TGTGCCAGCAGTTTATCCCGGAATGAAAAACTGTTTTTT.